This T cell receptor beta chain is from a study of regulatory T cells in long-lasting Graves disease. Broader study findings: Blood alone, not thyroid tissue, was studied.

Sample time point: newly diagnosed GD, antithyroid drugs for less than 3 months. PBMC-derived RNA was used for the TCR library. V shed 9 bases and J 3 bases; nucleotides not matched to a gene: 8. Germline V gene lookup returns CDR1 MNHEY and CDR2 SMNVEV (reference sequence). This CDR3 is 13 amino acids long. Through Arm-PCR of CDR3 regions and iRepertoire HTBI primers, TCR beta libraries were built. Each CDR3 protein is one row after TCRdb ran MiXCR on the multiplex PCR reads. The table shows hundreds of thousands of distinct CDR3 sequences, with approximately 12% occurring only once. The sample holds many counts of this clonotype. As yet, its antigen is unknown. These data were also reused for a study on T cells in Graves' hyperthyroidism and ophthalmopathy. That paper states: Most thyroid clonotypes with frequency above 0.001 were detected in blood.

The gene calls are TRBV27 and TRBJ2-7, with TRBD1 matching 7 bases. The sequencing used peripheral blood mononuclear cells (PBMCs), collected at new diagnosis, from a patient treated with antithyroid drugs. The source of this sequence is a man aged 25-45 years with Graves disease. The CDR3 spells CASSPGTDYEQYF. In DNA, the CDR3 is TGTGCCAGTTCCCCCGGGACAGACTACGAGCAGTACTTC.